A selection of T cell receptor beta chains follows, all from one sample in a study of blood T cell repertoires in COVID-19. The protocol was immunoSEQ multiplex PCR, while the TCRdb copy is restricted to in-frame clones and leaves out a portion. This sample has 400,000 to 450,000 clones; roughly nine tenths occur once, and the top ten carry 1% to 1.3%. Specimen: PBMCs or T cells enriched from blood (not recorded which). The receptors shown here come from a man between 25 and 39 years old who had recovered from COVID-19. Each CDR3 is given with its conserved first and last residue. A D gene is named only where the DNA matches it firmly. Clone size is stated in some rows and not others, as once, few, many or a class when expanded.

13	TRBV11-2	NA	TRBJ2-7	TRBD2	CASSIGLVYEQYF	TGTGCCAGCAGTATAGGACTAGTATACGAGCAGTACTTC
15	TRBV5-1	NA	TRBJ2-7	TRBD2	CASSLASGASYEQYF	TGCGCCAGCAGCTTAGCTAGCGGAGCCTCCTACGAGCAGTACTTC
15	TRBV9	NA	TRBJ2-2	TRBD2	CASSVGGLANGELFF	TGTGCCAGCAGCGTAGGGGGACTAGCGAACGGGGAGCTGTTTTTT
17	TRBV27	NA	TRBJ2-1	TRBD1	CASTRTGQLFSYNEQFF	TGTGCCAGCACAAGAACGGGACAGCTCTTCTCCTACAATGAGCAGTTCTTC
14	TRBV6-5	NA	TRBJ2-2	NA	CASCSQENTGELFF	TGTGCCAGCTGCTCACAGGAGAACACCGGGGAGCTGTTTTTT
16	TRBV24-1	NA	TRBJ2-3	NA	CATSDSAVGAGDTQYF	TGTGCCACCAGTGATTCGGCCGTTGGGGCTGGAGATACGCAGTATTTT
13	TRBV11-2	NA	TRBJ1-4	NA	CASSSVSYEKLFF	TGTGCCAGCAGCTCTGTTTCTTATGAAAAACTGTTTTTT
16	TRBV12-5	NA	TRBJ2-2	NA	CASGLVHLANTGELFF	TGTGCTAGTGGTTTGGTCCATCTAGCCAACACCGGGGAGCTGTTTTTT
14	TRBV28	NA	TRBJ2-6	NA	CASETGSGANVLTF	TGTGCCAGCGAAACAGGATCTGGGGCCAACGTCCTGACTTTC
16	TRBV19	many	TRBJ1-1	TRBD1	CASSENRDRGVTEAFF	TGTGCCAGTAGTGAGAACCGGGACAGGGGGGTCACTGAAGCTTTCTTT
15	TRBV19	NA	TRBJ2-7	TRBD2	CASSIVSGSTHEQYF	TGTGCCAGTAGTATAGTTAGCGGGAGCACCCACGAGCAGTACTTC
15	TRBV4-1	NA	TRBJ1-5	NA	CASSRDRDTNQPQHF	TGCGCCAGCAGCCGGGACCGGGACACCAATCAGCCCCAGCATTTT
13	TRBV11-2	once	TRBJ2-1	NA	CASSLAGDNEQFF	TGTGCCAGCAGCTTGGCCGGGGACAATGAGCAGTTCTTC
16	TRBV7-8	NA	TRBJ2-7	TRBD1	CASSSPVGTGGYEQYF	TGTGCCAGCAGCTCGCCGGTTGGGACAGGGGGTTACGAGCAGTACTTC
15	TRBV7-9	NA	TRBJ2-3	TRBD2	CATQTSGSFGDTQYF	TGTGCCACACAGACTAGCGGGAGTTTCGGAGATACGCAGTATTTT
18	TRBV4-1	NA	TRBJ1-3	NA	CASSQDLARRVSGNTIYF	TGCGCCAGCAGCCAAGATCTGGCCAGGCGTGTTTCTGGAAACACCATATATTTT
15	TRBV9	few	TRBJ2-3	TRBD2	CASSAGAGDIDTQYF	TGTGCCAGCAGCGCCGGAGCGGGAGACATCGATACGCAGTATTTT
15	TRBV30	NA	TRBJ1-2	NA	CAWNLLGGTNYGYTF	TGTGCCTGGAACCTACTCGGGGGTACTAACTATGGCTACACCTTC
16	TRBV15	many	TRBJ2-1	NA	CATSRDGQGPYNEQFF	TGTGCCACCAGCAGAGATGGGCAGGGTCCCTACAATGAGCAGTTCTTC
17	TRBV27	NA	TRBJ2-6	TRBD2	CASSRGLAGPGANVLTF	TGTGCCAGCAGCCGGGGACTAGCGGGACCTGGGGCCAACGTCCTGACTTTC
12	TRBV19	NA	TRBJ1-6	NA	CASSFPNSPLHF	TGTGCCAGTAGTTTCCCGAATTCACCCCTCCACTTT
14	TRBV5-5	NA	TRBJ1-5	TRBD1	CASSLDRFNQPQHF	TGTGCCAGCAGTTTGGACAGGTTCAATCAGCCCCAGCATTTT
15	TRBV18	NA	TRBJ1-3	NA	CASSPPGSPGNTIYF	TGTGCCAGCTCACCCCCCGGTTCCCCTGGAAACACCATATATTTT
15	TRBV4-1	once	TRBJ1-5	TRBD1	CASSSARGTNQPQHF	TGCGCCAGCAGCTCAGCCAGGGGGACCAATCAGCCCCAGCATTTT
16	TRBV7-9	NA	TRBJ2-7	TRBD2	CASSLAVREGRYEQYF	TGTGCCAGCAGCTTAGCGGTACGGGAGGGCCGCTACGAGCAGTACTTC
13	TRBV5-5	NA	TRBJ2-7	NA	CASSSTGYYEQYF	TGTGCCAGCAGCTCCACAGGGTACTACGAGCAGTACTTC